These 20 T cell receptor beta chains were sequenced from one sample in a study of cytomegalovirus exposure and HLA in healthy donors. The PCR had 60 Vbeta and 13 Jbeta primers. The protocol was immunoSEQ multiplex PCR, while the TCRdb copy is restricted to in-frame clones and leaves out a portion. The sample includes about 210,000 clones, about 80% of them seen just once. Material: PBMCs. The receptor source for this set is a male donor in good health and CMV-seronegative.

The genes are TRBV6-1 and TRBJ2-7, with a weak D call TRBD1 (5 bases). Trimming removed 8 bases from V and 3 bases from J, with 14 bases in between. Germline CDR1 MNHNS, CDR2 SASEGT. CDR3 length equals 13 residues. The CDR3 protein is CASCTYRGYEQYF. CDR3 in DNA: TGTGCCAGCTGCACATATAGGGGCTACGAGCAGTACTTC.

The V gene is TRBV10-3, the J gene TRBJ2-2; TRBD1 might be the D (5 bases). The CDR3 is 15 amino acids. V shed 10 bases and J shed 0 bases, with 15 bases lying between them. The germline gives CDR1 ENHRY, CDR2 SYGVKD. The CDR3 here is CATVGLPSNTGELFF. The DNA of the CDR3 is TGTGCCACCGTGGGGCTACCCTCGAACACCGGGGAGCTGTTTTTT.

This chain connects TRBV19 to TRBJ1-5; 11 positions agree with TRBD1. Germline V CDR1 and CDR2: LNHDA, SQIVND (reference sequence). With V trimmed by 6 bases and J by 4 bases, 8 bases remained unmatched. The CDR3 is made up of 16 amino acids. The DNA of the CDR3 is TGTGCCAGTAGGGGACCGGGACAGGGGGAAAATCAGCCCCAGCATTTT. Protein product: CASRGPGQGENQPQHF.

V usage is TRBV28 and J usage is TRBJ1-2, with TRBD1 identical over 8 bases. The CDR3 has 13 residues. Trimming cost V 5 bases and J 13 bases; bases outside gene matches: 12. The germline CDR1 and CDR2 sequences are MDHEN and SYDVKM. The CDR3 DNA sequence: TGTGCCAGCAGTCCTGGTGGCAGGGGGCGAGTCACCTTC. Translating it yields CASSPGGRGRVTF.

The J gene is TRBJ1-2, the V gene TRBV29-1, with no clear D. This CDR3 has 13 amino acids. Germline V CDR1 and CDR2: SQVTM, ANQGSEA. V lost 2 bases and J lost 4, with 11 bases in between. CDR3 DNA: TGCAGCGTTGAATCCCAACGGGGCTATGGCTACACCTTC. It specifies CSVESQRGYGYTF. The whole variable domain, remainder taken from reference TRBV29-1 and TRBJ1-2, is SAVISQKPSRDICQRGTSLTIQCQVDSQVTMMFWYRQQPGQSLTLIATANQGSEATYESGFVIDKFPISRPNLTFSTLTVSNMSPEDSSIYLCSVESQRGYGYTFGSGTRLTVV.

The rearrangement joins TRBV9 to TRBJ2-1; possible D gene TRBD2, 6 bases. This CDR3 is built from 14 residues. V was clipped by 0 bases and J by 8 bases, with 12 bases between them. Germline V gene sequence: CDR1 SGDLS, CDR2 YYNGEE. Here the CDR3 DNA reads TGTGCCAGCAGCGTAGGGGGAGGAGAGTATGAGCAGTTCTTC. It specifies CASSVGGGEYEQFF.

This clone has a handful of counts. The chain carries TRBV6-5 and TRBJ1-4; D is possibly TRBD1 (6 bases). Deletions cut 0 bases from V and 11 bases from J, with 13 bases between. The CDR3 runs to 14 residues. Per germline, CDR1 MNHEY and CDR2 SVGAGI. The CDR3 reads CASSYSGAREKLFF. CDR3 bases: TGTGCCAGCAGTTACTCGGGGGCCAGGGAGAAACTGTTTTTT.

The V and J genes are TRBV9 and TRBJ2-1; 13 bases are shared with TRBD2. J was trimmed by 5 bases and V by 7 bases; bases with no gene match: 9. Germline CDR1 reads SGDLS; CDR2 reads YYNGEE. The CDR3 contains 16 residues. For the CDR3, the DNA is TGTGCCAGCGGCATCGGGACTAGCGGGAAAAACAATGAGCAGTTCTTC. It codes for CASGIGTSGKNNEQFF.

The CDR3 loop is CASSSLGRGFWDYGYTF. CDR3 nucleotide sequence: TGTGCCAGCAGTTCCCTGGGCAGGGGGTTTTGGGACTATGGCTACACCTTC. The gene calls are TRBV28 and TRBJ1-2; TRBD1 matches at 7 bases. V lost 4 bases to trimming and J lost 3 bases; unmatched junction nucleotides: 14. Germline values: CDR1 MDHEN, CDR2 SYDVKM. The length of the CDR3 is 17 residues.

This clone was seen more than once but under ten times. This chain uses TRBV27 with TRBJ1-4; 8 bases match TRBD1. Per germline, CDR1 MNHEY and CDR2 SMNVEV (reference sequence). V dropped 4 bases and J dropped 7; count of bases not matched to a gene: 5. The CDR3 contains 14 residues. Here the CDR3 reads CASSSLGQGEKLFF. The CDR3 DNA follows: TGTGCCAGCAGTTCTCTAGGACAGGGTGAAAAACTGTTTTTT.

V gene TRBV5-6 combines with J gene TRBJ2-5; tentatively, D is TRBD1 (6 bases). The CDR3 is made up of 14 amino acids. Germline loops: CDR1 SGHDT, CDR2 YYEEEE. V was cut by 0 bases and J by 2 bases, with 8 bases left in between. CDR3 DNA: TGTGCCAGCAGCTTGGACAGGGCTCAAGAGACCCAGTACTTC. Its protein is CASSLDRAQETQYF.

The chain links TRBV6-5 to TRBJ1-2, with TRBD1 matching over 8 bases. V lost 6 bases to trimming and J lost 4 bases; unmatched junction nucleotides: 10. Germline-derived CDR1 and CDR2 are MNHEY and SVGAGI. The CDR3 consists of 15 residues. In DNA form, the CDR3 reads TGTGCCAGCAGGACAATCAGACAGGGGAGCTATGGCTACACCTTC. This translates into CASRTIRQGSYGYTF.

This chain joins TRBV6-6 and TRBJ2-7; D might be TRBD2 (6 bases). The CDR3 totals 15 residues. Between the trimmed V and J ends, which lost 2 bases and 0 bases, there was a span of 11 bases. Germline V gene lookup returns CDR1 MNHNY and CDR2 SVGAGI (reference sequence). The CDR3 region has the DNA TGTGCCAGCAGTTACAACTTGGGGGGCTCCTACGAGCAGTACTTC. This translates into CASSYNLGGSYEQYF.

The chain links TRBV9 to TRBJ1-5; D might be TRBD1 (6 bases). The V and J ends lost 2 bases and 6 bases respectively, with 15 bases between them. CDR1 is SGDLS and CDR2 is YYNGEE in the germline V gene. The CDR3 sequence is 15 residues long. In nucleotides, the CDR3 is TGTGCCAGCAGCGTCACGGACAGCTCGGGTCAGCCCCAGCATTTT. It yields the protein CASSVTDSSGQPQHF.

There are a few counts of this clone. The chain carries TRBV6-5 and TRBJ1-2, with D hard to call. Germline values: CDR1 MNHEY, CDR2 SVGAGI. The CDR3 runs 14 residues. The V gene lost 6 bases and the J gene lost 2 bases, with 13 bases spanning the gap. CDR3 protein: CASRRPEGNYGYTF. The DNA of the CDR3 is TGTGCCAGCAGGAGACCGGAGGGCAACTATGGCTACACCTTC.

This clone was seen a few times. The genes are TRBV15 and TRBJ2-7; no firm D call. The germline CDR1 and CDR2 sequences are LNHNV and YYDKDF (reference sequence). The CDR3 is 12 amino acids. V was trimmed by 5 bases and J by 3 bases, leaving 8 bases between them. The CDR3 is CATSDEVYEQYF. DNA for the CDR3: TGTGCCACCAGCGATGAGGTCTACGAGCAGTACTTC.

J is TRBJ2-5 and V is TRBV6-4; the D is unclear. Trimming stripped 4 bases from V and 1 base from J, with 7 bases between. Germline V gene data show CDR1 as MRHNA and CDR2 as SNTAGT. The CDR3 is 13 amino acids. The CDR3 here is CASSVTSQETQYF. CDR3 nucleotides: TGTGCCAGCAGTGTCACTTCCCAAGAGACCCAGTACTTC.

V is TRBV11-2 and J is TRBJ2-3; 11 bases are a match to TRBD2. The V gene end was trimmed by 5 bases and the J gene end by 3 bases; junction bases not matched to a gene: 7. The germline V gene has CDR1 SGHAT and CDR2 FQNNGV. This CDR3 has 16 amino acids. The CDR3 protein is CASSLVAGGETDTQYF. The CDR3 DNA reads as TGTGCCAGCAGCCTAGTAGCGGGAGGGGAAACAGATACGCAGTATTTT.

This clone was detected only once. This chain links TRBV19 with TRBJ1-5, with D unclear. In germline, CDR1 is LNHDA, CDR2 SQIVND (reference sequence). Trimming removed 3 bases at V and 4 bases at J, with 22 bases between. This CDR3 has 18 amino acids. This CDR3 is CASSITEVGPRRNQPQHF. The DNA for the CDR3 is TGTGCCAGTAGTATTACGGAGGTGGGCCCTAGAAGGAATCAGCCCCAGCATTTT.

J is TRBJ2-1 and V is TRBV4-2, with D possibly being TRBD2 (7 bases). The CDR3 runs 21 residues. CDR1 and CDR2 (germline): LGHNA, YNFKEQ. Deletions cut 3 bases from V and 4 bases from J, with 31 bases between. The CDR3: CASSHPGREVGGRRPYNEQFF. For the CDR3, the DNA is TGTGCCAGCAGCCACCCCGGACGAGAAGTGGGGGGGCGAAGACCTTACAATGAGCAGTTCTTC.